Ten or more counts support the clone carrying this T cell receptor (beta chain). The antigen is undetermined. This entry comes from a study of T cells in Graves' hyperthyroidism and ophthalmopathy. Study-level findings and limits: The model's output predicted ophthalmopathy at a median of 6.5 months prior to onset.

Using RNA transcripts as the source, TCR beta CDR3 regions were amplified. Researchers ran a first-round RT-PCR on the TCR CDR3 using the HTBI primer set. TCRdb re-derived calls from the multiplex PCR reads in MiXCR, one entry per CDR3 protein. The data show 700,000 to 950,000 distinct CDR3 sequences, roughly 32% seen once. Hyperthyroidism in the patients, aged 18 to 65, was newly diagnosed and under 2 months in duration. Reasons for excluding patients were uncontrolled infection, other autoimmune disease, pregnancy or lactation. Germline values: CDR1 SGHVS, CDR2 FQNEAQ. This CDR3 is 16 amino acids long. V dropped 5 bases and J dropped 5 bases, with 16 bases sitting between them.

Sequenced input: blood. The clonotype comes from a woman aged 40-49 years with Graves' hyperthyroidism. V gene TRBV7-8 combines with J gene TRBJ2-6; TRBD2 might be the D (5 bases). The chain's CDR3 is CASSPDALGRANVLTF. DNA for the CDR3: TGTGCCAGCAGCCCCGACGCCCTCGGGAGGGCCAACGTCCTGACTTTC.